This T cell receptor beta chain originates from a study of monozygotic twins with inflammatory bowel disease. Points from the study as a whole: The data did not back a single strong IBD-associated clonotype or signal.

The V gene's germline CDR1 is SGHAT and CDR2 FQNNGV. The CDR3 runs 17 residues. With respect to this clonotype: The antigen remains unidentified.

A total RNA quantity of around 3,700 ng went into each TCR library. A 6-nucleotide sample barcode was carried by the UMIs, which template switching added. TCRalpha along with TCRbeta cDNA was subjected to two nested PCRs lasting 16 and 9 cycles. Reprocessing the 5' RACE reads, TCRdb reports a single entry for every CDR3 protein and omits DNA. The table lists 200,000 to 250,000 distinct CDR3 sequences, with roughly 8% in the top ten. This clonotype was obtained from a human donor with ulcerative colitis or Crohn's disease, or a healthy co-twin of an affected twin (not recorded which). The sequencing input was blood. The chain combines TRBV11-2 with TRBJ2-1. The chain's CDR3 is CASSSDRSSGSYNEQFF. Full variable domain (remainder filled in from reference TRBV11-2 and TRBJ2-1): EAGVAQSPRYKIIEKRQSVAFWCNPISGHATLYWYQQILGQGPKLLIQFQNNGVVDDSQLPKDRFSAERLKGVDSTLKIQPAKLEDSAVYLCASSSDRSSGSYNEQFFGPGTRLTVL.